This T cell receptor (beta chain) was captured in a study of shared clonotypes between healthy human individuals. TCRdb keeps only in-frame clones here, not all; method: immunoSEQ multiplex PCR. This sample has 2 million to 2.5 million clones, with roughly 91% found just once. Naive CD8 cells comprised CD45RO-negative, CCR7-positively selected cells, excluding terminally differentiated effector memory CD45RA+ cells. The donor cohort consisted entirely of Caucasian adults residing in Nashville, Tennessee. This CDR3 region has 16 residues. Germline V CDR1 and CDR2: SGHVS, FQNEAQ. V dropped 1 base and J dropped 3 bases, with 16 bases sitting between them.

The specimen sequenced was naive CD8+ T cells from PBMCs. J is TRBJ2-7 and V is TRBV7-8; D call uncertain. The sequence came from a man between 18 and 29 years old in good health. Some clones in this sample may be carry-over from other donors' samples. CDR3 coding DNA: TGTGCCAGCAGCTTAGTCTGGGCAGGTGAATACTACGAGCAGTACTTC. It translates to CASSLVWAGEYYEQYF.